The 28 T cell receptor beta chains given below trace back to one sample, sequenced in a study of T cells after yellow fever vaccination. From the 5' RACE reads, TCRdb called clonotypes with MiXCR, one entry per CDR3 protein. Of hundreds of thousands of distinct CDR3 sequences listed, roughly an eighth are singletons. The material sequenced was PBMCs, taken on the day of the yellow fever booster vaccination. Receptor source: a man aged 30 to 39 who received the YFV17D yellow fever vaccine.

This clonotype was seen only a few times. The rearrangement links TRBV18 to TRBJ2-1; 9 nucleotides match TRBD1. The V gene end was trimmed by 2 bases and the J gene end by 15 bases; junction bases not matched to a gene: 5. The germline V gene has CDR1 KGHSH and CDR2 LQKENI. This CDR3 is built from 12 residues. The CDR3 DNA follows: TGTGCCAGCTCACCAGGACAGGGGATCGGGTTCTTC. It is translated as CASSPGQGIGFF.

This clonotype was detected only a few times. The rearrangement uses TRBV12-3 or TRBV12-4 and TRBJ2-1; D perhaps matches TRBD1 (7 bases). V dropped 2 bases and J dropped 4 bases, with 15 bases sitting between them. The CDR3 totals 16 residues. In nucleotides, the CDR3 is TGTGCCAGCAGTTTATTCGGGGCAGGGGGGTACAATGAGCAGTTCTTC. This translates into CASSLFGAGGYNEQFF.

This rearrangement joins TRBV6-6 to TRBJ2-7; weak D call: TRBD2 (5 bases). The CDR3 has 12 amino acids. CDR1 is MNHNY and CDR2 is SVGAGI in the germline V gene (reference sequence). The V gene lost 6 bases and the J gene lost 0 bases, with 6 bases spanning the gap. CDR3 in amino acids: CASREASYEQYF. The CDR3 DNA is TGTGCCAGCAGGGAGGCCTCCTACGAGCAGTACTTC.

This sequence joins TRBV19 and TRBJ2-7; a possible D gene is TRBD2 (6 bases). The CDR3 is 14 amino acids. The V and J ends lost 3 bases and 2 bases respectively, with 11 bases between them. Looked up from germline, CDR1 is LNHDA and CDR2 is SQIVND (reference sequence). Written as DNA, the CDR3 is TGTGCCAGTAGTATCAAGGGAGGCCCCTACGAGCAGTACTTC. It is translated as CASSIKGGPYEQYF.

Points on this clonotype: The CDR3 does not end in the conserved phenylalanine or tryptophan, so this is likely a read error. The V gene is TRBV5-1, the J gene TRBJ2-2; D remains unclear. CDR3 size: 15 residues. Trimming stripped 4 bases from V and 2 bases from J, with 12 bases between. Germline CDR1 is SGHRS and CDR2 is YFSETQ. The CDR3 reads CASSEQSGNTGELFS. CDR3 in DNA: TGCGCCAGCAGCGAACAGAGTGGAAACACCGGGGAGCTGTTTTCT.

The chain has TRBV4-3 and TRBJ2-3; D call uncertain. Trimming shortened V by 3 bases and J by 3 bases, and 13 bases separated the two germline ends. The germline V gene encodes CDR1 LGHNA and CDR2 YSLEER. This CDR3 is 15 amino acids long. CDR3 DNA sequence: TGCGCCAGCAGCCATGGGCGCCATCCTACAGATACGCAGTATTTT. This codes for CASSHGRHPTDTQYF.

In its sample, this clonotype was seen a few times. The chain uses TRBV7-2 and TRBJ2-5, with D hard to call. CDR1 is SGHTA and CDR2 is FQGNSA in the germline V gene. This CDR3 is built from 13 residues. Trimming removed 5 bases from V and 5 bases from J, with 12 bases in between. The CDR3 sequence is CASSRSTRETQYF. CDR3 in DNA: TGTGCCAGCAGCCGGTCCACGAGGGAGACCCAGTACTTC.

A few counts support this clonotype. The V gene is TRBV20-1, the J gene TRBJ1-5; D is unresolved. The length of the CDR3 is 13 residues. Germline CDR1 is DFQATT and CDR2 is SNEGSKA (reference sequence). Trimming shortened V by 6 bases and J by 7 bases, and 16 bases separated the two germline ends. The CDR3 DNA reads as TGCAGTGCCGGGGAAAGTCCGGACCAGCCCCAGCATTTT. Protein product: CSAGESPDQPQHF.

The J gene is TRBJ2-7, the V gene TRBV29-1; weak D call: TRBD1 (6 bases). This CDR3 has 15 residues. Germline assignment: CDR1 SQVTM and CDR2 ANQGSEA. Trimming pared 6 bases from V and 5 bases from J, leaving 23 bases between. CDR3 nucleotides: TGCAGCGTCCGCTCTTTGGCAGGGGAGTCCCACGAGCAGTACTTC. Protein sequence: CSVRSLAGESHEQYF.

The chain carries TRBV5-1 and TRBJ1-4; D is uncertain. The V end lost 3 bases, the J end lost 4 bases, and 7 bases lay between the germline ends. Per germline, CDR1 SGHRS and CDR2 YFSETQ. This CDR3 spans 13 amino acids. The CDR3 nucleotides read TGCGCCAGCAGCTCCGGCATTAATGAAAAACTGTTTTTT. Amino acid sequence: CASSSGINEKLFF. Combining the CDR3 with reference TRBV5-1 and TRBJ1-4 gives the whole variable domain KAGVTQTPRYLIKTRGQQVTLSCSPISGHRSVSWYQQTPGQGLQFLFEYFSETQRNKGNFPGRFSGRQFSNSRSEMNVSTLELGDSALYLCASSSGINEKLFFGSGTQLSVL.

There are many counts of this clonotype. The chain recombines TRBV3-1 with TRBJ2-3, with 8 bases matching TRBD2. Germline CDR1 is LGHDT and CDR2 is YNNKEL (reference sequence). The V gene end was trimmed by 5 bases and the J gene end by 3 bases; junction bases not matched to a gene: 16. CDR3 length: 18 amino acids. The CDR3 reads CASSFSTSAVAGTDTQYF. For the CDR3, the DNA is TGTGCCAGCAGCTTCTCCACCTCGGCGGTAGCGGGAACAGATACGCAGTATTTT.

This clonotype came up a few times. The chain has TRBV30 and TRBJ2-2; D remains unclear. V was clipped by 1 base and J by 0 bases, with 12 bases between them. The CDR3 loop spans 16 amino acids. Germline loops: CDR1 GTSNPN, CDR2 SVGIG (reference sequence). The CDR3, as DNA: TGTGCCTGGAGTGGTTGGGCGGAACCGAACACCGGGGAGCTGTTTTTT. Its translation is CAWSGWAEPNTGELFF.

The V call is TRBV9, the J call TRBJ2-3; no definite D call. Trimming shortened V by 0 bases and J by 5 bases, and 7 bases separated the two germline ends. Germline V gene lookup returns CDR1 SGDLS and CDR2 YYNGEE. The CDR3 is 13 residues long. CDR3 region: CASSVATGDTQYF. Written as DNA, the CDR3 is TGTGCCAGCAGCGTAGCTACTGGAGATACGCAGTATTTT.

This clonotype was observed a few times. The chain combines TRBV5-6 with TRBJ2-5; tentatively, D is TRBD2 (6 bases). The CDR3 spans 13 residues. V lost 1 base, J lost 5 bases, and 9 bases lay in between. The V gene's germline CDR1 is SGHDT and CDR2 YYEEEE. CDR3 nucleotide sequence: TGTGCCAGCAGCTTGAAAAGCGGGGAGACCCAGTACTTC. As protein: CASSLKSGETQYF.

This clonotype was seen a few times. The rearrangement joins TRBV5-1 to TRBJ1-2; D call uncertain. The germline V gene has CDR1 SGHRS and CDR2 YFSETQ. CDR3 length: 14 amino acids. Between the trimmed V and J ends, which lost 0 bases and 4 bases, there was a span of 10 bases. The CDR3 spells CASSLVGRLYGYTF. CDR3 nucleotide sequence: TGCGCCAGCAGCTTGGTCGGCAGACTCTATGGCTACACCTTC.

This clonotype has more than one count but fewer than ten. The V call is TRBV6-5, the J call TRBJ2-2, with 10 bases that match TRBD1. The CDR3 runs to 17 residues. CDR1 is MNHEY, CDR2 SVGAGI, per germline. V dropped 1 base and J dropped 4; count of bases not matched to a gene: 6. The CDR3 protein is CASSYFGTGAGTGELFF. The DNA for the CDR3 is TGTGCCAGCAGTTACTTCGGGACAGGGGCGGGCACCGGGGAGCTGTTTTTT.

The chain's CDR3 is CATSRDLGASNQPQHF. CDR3 bases: TGTGCCACCAGCAGAGACCTCGGTGCCAGCAATCAGCCCCAGCATTTT. This sequence joins TRBV15 and TRBJ1-5; D remains unclear. There are 16 residues in the CDR3. Looked up from germline, CDR1 is LNHNV and CDR2 is YYDKDF (reference sequence). Between the trimmed V and J ends, which lost 0 bases and 1 base, there was a span of 10 bases.

V gene TRBV20-1 combines with J gene TRBJ2-5, with TRBD2 identical over 8 bases. From germline, CDR1 is DFQATT and CDR2 SNEGSKA (reference sequence). This CDR3 is built from 15 residues. With 2 bases clipped from V and 2 bases from J, the junction kept 7 bases outside the gene matches. CDR3 coding DNA: TGCAGTGCTAGACGCACGGGAGGGGGGCAAGAGACCCAGTACTTC. As protein: CSARRTGGGQETQYF.

V usage is TRBV20-1 and J usage is TRBJ1-2, with 7 bases matching TRBD1. V gave up 7 bases and J gave up 3 bases; unmatched junction bases: 2. The CDR3 spans 11 residues. Looked up from germline, CDR1 is DFQATT and CDR2 is SNEGSKA (reference sequence). This CDR3 is CSGQGDYGYTF. In DNA, the CDR3 is TGCAGTGGACAGGGCGACTATGGCTACACCTTC.

This clonotype was observed a few times. The chain has TRBV5-1 and TRBJ1-4, with TRBD1 matching over 7 bases. The CDR3 consists of 15 residues. V dropped 7 bases and J dropped 0; count of bases not matched to a gene: 6. Germline-derived CDR1 and CDR2 are SGHRS and YFSETQ. CDR3 nucleotide sequence: TGCGCCAGCCGTTATGGGACAGCAACTAATGAAAAACTGTTTTTT. It translates to CASRYGTATNEKLFF.

The V call is TRBV20-1, the J call TRBJ1-5; D may be TRBD1 (5 bases). The germline V and J ends were trimmed by 7 bases and 6 bases, with 22 bases remaining between them. CDR1 is DFQATT, CDR2 SNEGSKA, per germline (reference sequence). The CDR3 is 15 amino acids. CDR3 amino acids: CSVGGVLGRGQPQHF. The CDR3 nucleotides read TGCAGTGTAGGAGGGGTTCTGGGGCGGGGTCAGCCCCAGCATTTT.

This clonotype came up a few times. V gene TRBV20-1 combines with J gene TRBJ1-2; 7 positions match TRBD1. Germline V lookup: CDR1 DFQATT, CDR2 SNEGSKA (reference sequence). This CDR3 region has 14 residues. V was clipped by 6 bases and J by 5 bases; unmatched bases: 12. This CDR3 is CSASITGVGYGYTF. The CDR3 DNA reads as TGCAGTGCATCAATAACAGGGGTTGGGTATGGCTACACCTTC.

The chain recombines TRBV5-1 with TRBJ2-3, with TRBD2 matching over 7 bases. Germline CDR1 reads SGHRS; CDR2 reads YFSETQ. There are 14 residues in the CDR3. V was clipped by 6 bases and J by 1 base; unmatched bases: 5. In DNA, the CDR3 is TGCGCCAGCAAGGTTCTAGCGGGCACAGATACGCAGTATTTT. It yields the protein CASKVLAGTDTQYF.

This clonotype has only a few counts. V is TRBV6-5 and J is TRBJ2-3; TRBD2 matches at 10 bases. The CDR3 sequence is 14 residues long. V lost 0 bases and J lost 9; bases outside the gene matches: 3. From germline, CDR1 is MNHEY and CDR2 SVGAGI. The chain's CDR3 is CASSYSRTSGTQYF. The DNA of the CDR3 is TGTGCCAGCAGTTACTCTCGGACTAGCGGCACGCAGTATTTT.

There are a few counts of this clonotype. The V call is TRBV7-2, the J call TRBJ2-1; D possibly corresponds to TRBD1 (5 bases). The CDR3 loop spans 17 amino acids. Trimming took 1 base from V and 6 from J, leaving 19 bases between them. Germline V gives CDR1 SGHTA, CDR2 FQGNSA. The CDR3 DNA reads TGTGCCAGCAGCTTAGTCCCGCGAGACGCGCAGGGCAATGAGCAGTTCTTC. Translating gives CASSLVPRDAQGNEQFF.

The chain links TRBV6-8 to TRBJ2-5; no clear D. Germline V gene lookup returns CDR1 MNHGY and CDR2 SAAAGT. Trimming cost V 6 bases and J 5 bases, with 19 bases left between them. The CDR3 extends over 15 amino acids. The CDR3 coding sequence is TGTGCCAGCAGCTCAACCCCCAGGTCCAGGGAGACCCAGTACTTC. Protein product: CASSSTPRSRETQYF.

The chain has TRBV18 and TRBJ2-1, with 10 bases that match TRBD1. Germline CDR1 KGHSH, CDR2 LQKENI. This CDR3 is built from 16 residues. Trimming cost V 3 bases and J 5 bases; bases outside gene matches: 7. In DNA form, the CDR3 reads TGTGCCAGCTCACCCCCGGGACAGGGGAGACACAATGAGCAGTTCTTC. It codes for CASSPPGQGRHNEQFF.

The rearrangement links TRBV7-8 to TRBJ2-1, with a weak D call TRBD2 (5 bases). The germline V gene has CDR1 SGHVS and CDR2 FQNEAQ. This CDR3 comprises 14 residues. Trimming pared 4 bases from V and 9 bases from J, leaving 16 bases between. The CDR3 DNA follows: TGTGCCAGCAGCTCGGGGTTGATAGCCCCTGAGCAGTTCTTC. This gives the protein CASSSGLIAPEQFF.